The rows below give T cell receptor beta chains drawn from one sample of a study of T cell changes during pregnancy in multiple sclerosis. The data were produced by immunoSEQ multiplex PCR, yet TCRdb's version contains in-frame clones alone and is incomplete. The data show around 110,000 clones, about 90% seen once. The material was peripheral blood, obtained after pregnancy. Receptor source: a female donor with multiple sclerosis, enrolled in a pregnancy study. Each CDR3 is given with its conserved first and last residue. The order of the fields is V gene, clone size, J gene, D gene, CDR3 protein, CDR3 DNA. A D gene is named only where the DNA matches it firmly. Part of the rows lack a size; the others show once, few, many or a class for expanded clones.

V: TRBV6-1; size: -; J: TRBJ2-2; D: TRBD1; CDR3: CASRTGQLITGELFF; DNA: TGTGCCAGCAGGACGGGACAGTTAATTACCGGGGAGCTGTTTTTT
V: TRBV7-9; size: -; J: TRBJ2-2; D: -; CDR3: CASSLARGRGAGELFF; DNA: TGTGCCAGCAGCTTAGCCCGAGGCAGGGGGGCCGGGGAGCTGTTTTTT
V: TRBV5-1; size: -; J: TRBJ1-1; D: -; CDR3: CASSLGADTEAFF; DNA: TGCGCCAGCAGCTTGGGGGCAGACACTGAAGCTTTCTTT
V: TRBV15; size: -; J: TRBJ2-2; D: TRBD2; CDR3: CATSRTSGINTGELFF; DNA: TGTGCCACCAGTAGGACTAGCGGGATTAACACCGGGGAGCTGTTTTTT
V: TRBV5-1; size: -; J: TRBJ1-1; D: TRBD1; CDR3: CASSESGGMTEAFF; DNA: TGCGCCAGCAGCGAGTCAGGGGGCATGACTGAAGCTTTCTTT
V: TRBV20-1; size: -; J: TRBJ1-2; D: -; CDR3: CSGKDSSISF; DNA: TGCAGTGGGAAGGACAGCTCGATCTCCTTC
V: TRBV30; size: -; J: TRBJ2-2; D: -; CDR3: CASSDTDTGELFF; DNA: TGTGCCTCGTCCGACACCGACACCGGGGAGCTGTTTTTT
V: TRBV29-1; size: -; J: TRBJ2-1; D: TRBD2; CDR3: CSAGRGNEQFF; DNA: TGCAGCGCTGGGAGGGGAAATGAGCAGTTCTTC
V: TRBV19; size: once; J: TRBJ2-7; D: -; CDR3: CASSIEEGWYEQYF; DNA: TGTGCCAGTAGTATTGAGGAGGGGTGGTACGAGCAGTACTTC
V: TRBV2; size: -; J: TRBJ2-2; D: TRBD2; CDR3: CASSELAGGIGELFF; DNA: TGTGCCAGCAGTGAACTAGCGGGGGGAATCGGGGAGCTGTTTTTT
V: TRBV7-9; size: -; J: TRBJ2-7; D: -; CDR3: CASSSQVYSYEQYF; DNA: TGTGCCAGCAGCTCTCAGGTTTACTCCTACGAGCAGTACTTC
V: TRBV29-1; size: -; J: TRBJ1-4; D: -; CDR3: CSAGQLGEKLFF; DNA: TGCAGCGCCGGACAGTTGGGTGAAAAACTGTTTTTT
V: TRBV5-4; size: -; J: TRBJ2-3; D: TRBD1; CDR3: CASSFPKTGGATDTQYF; DNA: TGTGCCAGCAGCTTCCCGAAGACAGGGGGTGCGACAGATACGCAGTATTTT
V: TRBV16; size: -; J: TRBJ2-7; D: TRBD1; CDR3: CASSQPTGGEQYF; DNA: TGTGCCAGCAGCCAGCCGACAGGGGGCGAGCAGTACTTC
V: TRBV6-5; size: -; J: TRBJ2-3; D: -; CDR3: CASSSRGGRTDTQYF; DNA: TGTGCCAGCAGTTCCCGAGGGGGTCGCACAGATACGCAGTATTTT
V: TRBV18; size: -; J: TRBJ2-2; D: -; CDR3: CASSPPRRGELFF; DNA: TGTGCCAGCTCACCACCGCGGCGCGGGGAGCTGTTTTTT
V: TRBV6-5; size: -; J: TRBJ1-2; D: -; CDR3: CASSYASGAWRGYTF; DNA: TGTGCCAGCAGTTACGCGAGTGGGGCCTGGCGAGGCTACACCTTC
V: TRBV18; size: -; J: TRBJ2-1; D: TRBD2; CDR3: CASSPGGNEQFF; DNA: TGTGCCAGCTCCCCGGGGGGCAATGAGCAGTTCTTC
V: TRBV6-5; size: -; J: TRBJ1-3; D: TRBD1; CDR3: CASGGGGNTIYF; DNA: TGTGCCAGCGGAGGGGGCGGAAACACCATATATTTT
V: TRBV5-1; size: -; J: TRBJ2-3; D: TRBD1; CDR3: CASSLGRGTDTQYF; DNA: TGCGCCAGCAGCTTGGGCAGGGGGACAGATACGCAGTATTTT
V: TRBV19; size: -; J: TRBJ1-1; D: -; CDR3: CASSTLDSTEAFF; DNA: TGTGCCAGTAGTACCCTAGACAGCACTGAAGCTTTCTTT
V: TRBV5-1; size: -; J: TRBJ1-1; D: TRBD1; CDR3: CASSWTGTLNTEAFF; DNA: TGCGCCAGCAGCTGGACAGGGACCCTGAACACTGAAGCTTTCTTT
V: TRBV6-4; size: -; J: TRBJ2-7; D: -; CDR3: CASSKGQKTYEQYF; DNA: TGTGCCAGCAGCAAAGGACAGAAGACCTACGAGCAGTACTTC
V: TRBV9; size: -; J: TRBJ2-3; D: -; CDR3: CASSVGGGTLILDTQYF; DNA: TGTGCCAGCAGCGTAGGCGGCGGCACCTTGATATTGGATACGCAGTATTTT
V: TRBV7-9; size: -; J: TRBJ1-1; D: -; CDR3: CASRPTGSNTEAFF; DNA: TGTGCCAGCAGACCTACCGGGTCGAACACTGAAGCTTTCTTT
V: TRBV6-6; size: -; J: TRBJ1-1; D: TRBD1; CDR3: CASSWAETGGEAFF; DNA: TGTGCCAGCAGTTGGGCCGAGACAGGGGGTGAAGCTTTCTTT
V: TRBV5-1; size: -; J: TRBJ1-2; D: -; CDR3: CASSLPDSLVYTF; DNA: TGCGCCAGCAGCCTCCCGGACAGCCTAGTTTACACCTTC
V: TRBV19; size: once; J: TRBJ2-3; D: TRBD1; CDR3: CASSITGTGADTQYF; DNA: TGTGCCAGTAGTATAACCGGGACAGGGGCAGATACGCAGTATTTT
V: TRBV4-2; size: -; J: TRBJ2-1; D: TRBD2; CDR3: CASSQGSGTSGGSEQFF; DNA: TGTGCCAGCAGCCAAGGTTCCGGGACTAGCGGGGGCAGTGAGCAGTTCTTC
V: TRBV4-2; size: -; J: TRBJ2-2; D: TRBD1; CDR3: CASSPKGGETGELFF; DNA: TGTGCCAGCAGCCCAAAAGGGGGCGAAACCGGGGAGCTGTTTTTT
V: TRBV19; size: many; J: TRBJ1-5; D: TRBD1; CDR3: CASSIRGQGRNQPQHF; DNA: TGTGCCAGTAGTATCCGGGGACAGGGGAGAAATCAGCCCCAGCATTTT
V: TRBV5-1; size: few; J: TRBJ1-1; D: -; CDR3: CASSWGGGSTEAFF; DNA: TGCGCCAGCAGCTGGGGTGGGGGGTCCACTGAAGCTTTCTTT
V: TRBV11-2; size: -; J: TRBJ2-4; D: TRBD1; CDR3: CASSFPQGTKNIQYF; DNA: TGTGCCAGCAGCTTCCCACAGGGGACCAAAAACATTCAGTACTTC
V: TRBV5-6; size: -; J: TRBJ1-5; D: -; CDR3: CASSLRGGLGQPQHF; DNA: TGTGCCAGCAGCCTGAGAGGAGGGTTAGGTCAGCCCCAGCATTTT
V: TRBV6-6; size: -; J: TRBJ1-2; D: TRBD1; CDR3: CASSSGGADYGYTF; DNA: TGTGCCAGCAGTTCAGGGGGCGCAGACTATGGCTACACCTTC
V: TRBV5-1; size: -; J: TRBJ2-5; D: -; CDR3: CASSSRTVQETQYF; DNA: TGCGCCAGCAGCTCTCGGACAGTTCAAGAGACCCAGTACTTC
V: TRBV29-1; size: -; J: TRBJ2-7; D: -; CDR3: CSVPTGQGQYF; DNA: TGCAGCGTCCCGACCGGCCAGGGGCAGTACTTC
V: TRBV4-1; size: -; J: TRBJ1-1; D: -; CDR3: CASSQALGGVSTEAFF; DNA: TGCGCCAGCAGCCAAGCTCTTGGGGGGGTGAGCACTGAAGCTTTCTTT
V: TRBV2; size: few; J: TRBJ1-2; D: TRBD1; CDR3: CASSDGQGYGYTF; DNA: TGTGCCAGCAGTGACGGACAGGGCTACGGCTACACCTTC
V: TRBV13; size: few; J: TRBJ2-5; D: TRBD2; CDR3: CASSPGLAEKTEETQYF; DNA: TGTGCCAGCAGTCCGGGACTAGCGGAAAAAACCGAAGAGACCCAGTACTTC
V: TRBV7-2; size: -; J: TRBJ2-3; D: -; CDR3: CASSLQGLGQDTQYF; DNA: TGTGCCAGCAGCTTACAGGGACTGGGGCAGGATACGCAGTATTTT
V: TRBV2; size: -; J: TRBJ2-3; D: TRBD2; CDR3: CASRKTSGVTDTQYF; DNA: TGTGCCAGCAGGAAGACTAGCGGGGTCACAGATACGCAGTATTTT
V: TRBV5-1; size: -; J: TRBJ2-3; D: TRBD2; CDR3: CASSMGLAGEGDTQYF; DNA: TGCGCCAGCAGCATGGGACTAGCGGGGGAAGGAGATACGCAGTATTTT
V: TRBV27; size: -; J: TRBJ1-2; D: TRBD1; CDR3: CASSFTPVGTGDYGYTF; DNA: TGTGCCAGCAGTTTTACCCCAGTAGGGACAGGGGACTATGGCTACACCTTC
V: TRBV28; size: -; J: TRBJ1-5; D: TRBD1; CDR3: CATKSDRVGQPQHF; DNA: TGTGCCACCAAATCGGACAGGGTCGGTCAGCCCCAGCATTTT
V: TRBV28; size: -; J: TRBJ1-4; D: -; CDR3: CASSLGGATNEKLFF; DNA: TGTGCCAGCAGTTTAGGAGGAGCAACTAATGAAAAACTGTTTTTT